Sequencing of this T cell receptor (beta chain) was carried out in a study of blood T cell repertoires in COVID-19 (dated by TCRdb to about 2020). With regard to the full study: Collaborator samples came from the United States, Italy and Spain and covered acute and convalescent phases of COVID-19. Where available, HLA class I and class II types were taken from metadata supplied by the sample provider and were not determined by assay-based typing. Nearly every sample came with metadata listing a de-identified subject ID, COVID-19 status, age in years and sex. Samples came from the ongoing ImmuneRACE study (first 160 participants) plus 1,254 subjects from 6 global collaborators. The prospective study material was composed of cDNA or gDNA derived from T cells, B-cell-depleted T cells, or PBMCs. The dataset comprised deeply sampled blood TCRbeta repertoires from subjects exposed to, actively infected with, or recovered from COVID-19. The repertoires were released in a freely available public database intended as a resource for research on the immune response to SARS-CoV-2.

Of note for this clone: Its specific antigen is unknown. No much larger clone is present one base from it, and per-base qualities are unavailable.

Broader findings and caveats from the paper: The amount of clinical and demographic metadata varied by source and participant and was provided uncurated.

Participants in the prospective study were enrolled through a virtual design, were aged about 18 to 100 years, and lived in under 25 United States geographic areas. In the prospective study, cohorts were assigned on the basis of participant-reported clinical history obtained from a screening survey and a study questionnaire. Exposed participants had been in contact with someone with a PCR-confirmed or clinician-diagnosed COVID-19 case within 2 weeks of study entry. Mobile phlebotomists in the prospective study collected whole blood, serum and a nasopharyngeal or oropharyngeal swab from every participant. Additional blood draws and questionnaires over an approximately two-month period could optionally be provided by prospective study participants. Blood samples from the prospective study were shipped frozen or at room temperature prior to DNA extraction. TCRbeta CDR3 regions were amplified from genomic DNA using the immunoSEQ Assay, a bias-controlled multiplex PCR. Per the authors' processing: The number of nucleated cells in each sample was estimated by amplification of reference gene primers within the assay. To quantify the absolute abundance of each unique TCRbeta CDR3 rearrangement, sequence reads were collapsed and filtered. Productive Simpson clonality was computed per sample as the square root of Simpson's diversity index over productive rearrangements. The table was pulled from immuneACCESS by TCRdb, which kept in-frame rearrangements only. Such tables lose some clones; where checked, under half of the loss comes from unresolved V genes, and the rest has no known cause. The DNA gave D and trimming, while V, J and clone size come from that table. The sample table records a few hundred thousand clones; roughly 86% of these occur just once. The top ten hold approximately 1% of the sample.

The sequenced material came from PBMCs or T cells enriched from blood (not recorded which). This clonotype was sampled from a woman between 25 and 40 years old who had been exposed to COVID-19.

The DNA reads TGTGCCAGCAGACTGACTAGCGGGAGCTCCGAGCAGTACTTC. Translated, it gives CASRLTSGSSEQYF. The sequence links TRBV28 to TRBJ2-7; 12 central nucleotides agree with TRBD2. From the cysteine up to the phenylalanine, the CDR3 has a length of 14 residues. Kept here is only the CDR3 DNA, which spans 42 bases and is read in frame from base 1. V trim: 6 bases; J trim: 6 bases; unmatched bases: 6. Based on the germline V gene, the CDR1 and CDR2 sequences are MDHEN and SYDVKM.